This is a list of T cell receptor beta chains from one sample in a study of CD8 T cells in ankylosing spondylitis. TCRdb analysed the 5' RACE reads with MiXCR anew, one entry per CDR3 protein. The data hold 800,000 to 900,000 distinct CDR3 sequences, with approximately 10% observed a single time. The specimen sequenced was blood, either unsorted or a sorted T cell fraction (not recorded which). All receptors derive from a male donor with ankylosing spondylitis. Both conserved end residues are trimmed from each CDR3. A D gene is named only where the DNA matches it firmly. A row's size may be missing; if present it is once, few, many or a size class.

>NA|NA|TRBJ2-7|TRBV21-1
ASSKGGQGFEEQY
>NA|few|TRBJ2-2|TRBV5-5
ASGKFSGELF
>NA|many|TRBJ2-3|TRBV12-3/TRBV12-4
ASTRSGPYTQY
>NA|few|TRBJ2-3|TRBV6-1
ASRLDRSTDTQY
>TRBD1|NA|TRBJ1-5|TRBV20-1
SAPDRVRGNQPQH
>NA|few|TRBJ2-7|TRBV29-1
SVYPDGIYEQY
>TRBD1|many|TRBJ1-5|TRBV7-2
ASSLGFGRGRDQPQH
>NA|NA|TRBJ2-7|TRBV20-1
SAKYGGRGSEQY
>TRBD2|NA|TRBJ2-3|TRBV11-2
ASSLFPAGFDLTDTQY
>NA|many|TRBJ1-2|TRBV7-9
ASSPDRRYGYT
>TRBD2|NA|TRBJ2-1|TRBV20-1
SVASGPNEQF
>TRBD2|NA|TRBJ2-1|TRBV20-1
SAKAGGGPYNEQF
>TRBD2|few|TRBJ2-1|TRBV10-1
ASSESRLARDEQF
>NA|few|TRBJ2-2|TRBV5-1
ASSLGPRQGGTGELF
>NA|few|TRBJ2-1|TRBV5-1
ASSLQSASYNEQF
>NA|NA|TRBJ1-1|TRBV15
ATSIQTNTEAF
>NA|many|TRBJ1-1|TRBV7-2
ASSAHRNTEAF
>TRBD2|few|TRBJ2-7|TRBV27
ASSLGGGVGTSGFSYEQY
>NA|many|TRBJ1-2|TRBV20-1
SAPTGYGYT
>TRBD1|many|TRBJ2-1|TRBV29-1
SVGQGTNEQF
>TRBD2|many|TRBJ2-2|TRBV4-3
ASSQGLAGLLGELF
>NA|many|TRBJ1-1|TRBV5-1
ASSFVPGKNTEAF
>TRBD2|many|TRBJ2-7|TRBV4-1
ASSPWGRAYEQY
>NA|many|TRBJ2-3|TRBV4-2
ASSQDGTAGDTQY
>NA|few|TRBJ1-4|TRBV6-5
ASSYSRQGEEKLF
>NA|many|TRBJ2-7|TRBV6-1
ASSPGTFSKQY
>NA|NA|TRBJ2-3|TRBV11-3
ASSLESTSYSDTQY
>NA|few|TRBJ1-5|TRBV18
ASSPLRGADQPQH